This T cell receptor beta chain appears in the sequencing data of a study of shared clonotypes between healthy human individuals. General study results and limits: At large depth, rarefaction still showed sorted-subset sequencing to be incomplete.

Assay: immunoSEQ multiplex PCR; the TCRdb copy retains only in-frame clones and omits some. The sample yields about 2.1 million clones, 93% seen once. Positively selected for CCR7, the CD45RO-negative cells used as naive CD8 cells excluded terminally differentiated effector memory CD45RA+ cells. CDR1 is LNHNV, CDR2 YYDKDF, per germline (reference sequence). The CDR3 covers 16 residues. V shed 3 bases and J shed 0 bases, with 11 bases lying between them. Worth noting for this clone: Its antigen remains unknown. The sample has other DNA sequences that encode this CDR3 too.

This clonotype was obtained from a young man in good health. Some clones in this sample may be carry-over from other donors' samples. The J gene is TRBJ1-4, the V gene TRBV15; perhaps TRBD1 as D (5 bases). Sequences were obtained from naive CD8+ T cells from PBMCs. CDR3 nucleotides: TGTGCCACCAGCAGGGTCGTGGGGGCAACTAATGAAAAACTGTTTTTT. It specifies CATSRVVGATNEKLFF.